What follows are 3 T cell receptor beta chains derived from one specimen sequenced in a study of tumor-infiltrating lymphocytes in primary liver carcinoma. RNA was extracted from whole blood without cell sorting, alongside germline DNA. A constant-region primer served to make TCR beta cDNA from about 500 ng total RNA. Sequencing libraries for TCR beta derived from three nested multiplex PCR rounds that used slightly modified ARM-PCR. TRBV1-TRBV30 forward and Cbeta reverse primers drove the first two approximately 11-cycle rounds. Each CDR3 protein is one row after TCRdb ran MiXCR on the multiplex PCR reads. The sample yields just over 300,000 distinct CDR3 sequences, around three fifths seen once. The source material was peripheral blood. All receptors come from a woman in her 30s with primary liver carcinoma and hepatitis B virus infection.

Regarding this clonotype: This may come from a read error, since a much larger clone is one base off. The V call is TRBV29-1, the J call TRBJ2-1; 12 nucleotides line up with TRBD2. Germline CDR1 SQVTM, CDR2 ANQGSEA. V lost 5 bases and J lost 10; bases outside the gene matches: 6. There are 13 residues in the CDR3. The CDR3 DNA is TGCAGCGTTCGACTAGCGGGAGAGAGCGAGCAGTTCTTC. Encoded protein: CSVRLAGESEQFF.

This chain links TRBV24-1 with TRBJ2-1; the match to TRBD2 covers 10 bases. Germline loops: CDR1 KGHDR, CDR2 SFDVKD. Losses at the gene ends were 9 bases for V and 5 bases for J; bases not matched to a gene: 12. The CDR3 loop spans 16 amino acids. CDR3 protein: CATSGNPGLANNEQFF. The CDR3, as DNA: TGTGCCACCTCCGGAAACCCGGGACTAGCGAACAATGAGCAGTTCTTC.

V is TRBV6-2 or TRBV6-3 and J is TRBJ2-1, with 7 bases that match TRBD2. The germline gives CDR1 MNHEY, CDR2 SVGEGT. V gave up 0 bases and J gave up 6 bases; unmatched junction bases: 2. The CDR3 runs to 14 residues. The CDR3 reads CASSYSLACNEQFF. The CDR3 nucleotides are TGTGCCAGCAGTTACTCACTAGCGTGCAATGAGCAGTTCTTC.